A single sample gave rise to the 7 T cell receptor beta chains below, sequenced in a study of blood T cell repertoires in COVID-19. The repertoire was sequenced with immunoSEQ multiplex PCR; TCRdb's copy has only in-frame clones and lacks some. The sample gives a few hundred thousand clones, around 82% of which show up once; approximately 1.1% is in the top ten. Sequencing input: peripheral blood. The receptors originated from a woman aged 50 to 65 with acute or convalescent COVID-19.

DNA of the CDR3: TGCGCCAGCAGCTTGCAACTGAGCTCCTACAATGAGCAGTTCTTC. As protein: CASSLQLSSYNEQFF. The V and J genes are TRBV5-1 and TRBJ2-1; D call uncertain. The ends were cut back, 1 base at V and 0 bases at J, with 8 bases in the middle. This CDR3 spans 15 amino acids. Looked up from germline, CDR1 is SGHRS and CDR2 is YFSETQ.

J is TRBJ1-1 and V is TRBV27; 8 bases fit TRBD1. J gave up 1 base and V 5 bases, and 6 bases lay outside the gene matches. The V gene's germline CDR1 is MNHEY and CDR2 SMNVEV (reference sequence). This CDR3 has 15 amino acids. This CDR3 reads CASSLMGQANTEAFF. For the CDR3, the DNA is TGTGCCAGCAGTCTAATGGGACAGGCGAACACTGAAGCTTTCTTT.

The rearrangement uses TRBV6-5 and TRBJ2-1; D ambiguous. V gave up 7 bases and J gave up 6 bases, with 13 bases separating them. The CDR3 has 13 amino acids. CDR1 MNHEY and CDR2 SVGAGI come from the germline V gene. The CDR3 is CASTERRFNEQFF. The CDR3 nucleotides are TGTGCCAGCACGGAACGCAGGTTCAATGAGCAGTTCTTC.

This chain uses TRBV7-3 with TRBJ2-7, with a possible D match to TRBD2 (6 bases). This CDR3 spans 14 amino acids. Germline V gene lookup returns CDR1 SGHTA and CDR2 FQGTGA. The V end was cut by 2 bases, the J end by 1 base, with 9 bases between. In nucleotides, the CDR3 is TGTGCCAGCAGCTTATGGGGAGGATCCTACGAGCAGTACTTC. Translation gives CASSLWGGSYEQYF. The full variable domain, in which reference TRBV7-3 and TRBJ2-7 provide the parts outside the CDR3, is GAGVSQTPSNKVTEKGKYVELRCDPISGHTALYWYRQSLGQGPEFLIYFQGTGAADDSGLPNDRFFAVRPEGSVSTLKIQRTERGDSAVYLCASSLWGGSYEQYFGPGTRLTVT.

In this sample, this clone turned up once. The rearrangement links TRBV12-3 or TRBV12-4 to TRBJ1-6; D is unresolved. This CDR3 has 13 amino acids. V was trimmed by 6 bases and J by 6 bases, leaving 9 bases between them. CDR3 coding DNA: TGTGCCAGCAGCCGGAGTTCTAATTCACCCCTCCACTTT. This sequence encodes CASSRSSNSPLHF.

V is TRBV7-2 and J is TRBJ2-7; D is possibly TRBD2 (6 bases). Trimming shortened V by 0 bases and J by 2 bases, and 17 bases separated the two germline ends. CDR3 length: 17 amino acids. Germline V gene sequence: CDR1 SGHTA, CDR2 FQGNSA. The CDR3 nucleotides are TGTGCCAGCAGCTTAGCTCTCACTAGCCCTCTTGCCTACGAGCAGTACTTC. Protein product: CASSLALTSPLAYEQYF.

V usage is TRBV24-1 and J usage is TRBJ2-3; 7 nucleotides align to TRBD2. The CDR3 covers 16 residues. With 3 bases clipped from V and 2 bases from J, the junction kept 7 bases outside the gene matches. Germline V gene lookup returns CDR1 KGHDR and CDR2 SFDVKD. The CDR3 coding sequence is TGTGCCACCAGTGATGGCGCTAGCGGCTTCACAGATACGCAGTATTTT. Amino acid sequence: CATSDGASGFTDTQYF.